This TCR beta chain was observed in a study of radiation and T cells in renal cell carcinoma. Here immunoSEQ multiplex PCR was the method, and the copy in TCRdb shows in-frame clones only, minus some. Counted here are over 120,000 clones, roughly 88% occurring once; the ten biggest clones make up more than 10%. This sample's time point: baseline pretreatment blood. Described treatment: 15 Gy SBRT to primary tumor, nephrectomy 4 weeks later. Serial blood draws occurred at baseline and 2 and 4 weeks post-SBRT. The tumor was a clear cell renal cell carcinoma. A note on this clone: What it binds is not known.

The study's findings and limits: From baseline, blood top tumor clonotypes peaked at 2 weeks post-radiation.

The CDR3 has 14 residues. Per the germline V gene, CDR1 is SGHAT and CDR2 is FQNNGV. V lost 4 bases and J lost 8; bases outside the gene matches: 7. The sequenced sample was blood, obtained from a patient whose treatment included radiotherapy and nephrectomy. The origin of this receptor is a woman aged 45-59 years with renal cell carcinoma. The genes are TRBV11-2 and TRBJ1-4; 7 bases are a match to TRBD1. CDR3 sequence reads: CASSSVGQEEKLFF. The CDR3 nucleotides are TGTGCCAGCAGCTCCGTAGGACAGGAGGAAAAACTGTTTTTT.